This TCR beta chain was captured by sequencing in a study of T cells expressing NK-cell markers. The germline V gene encodes CDR1 WSHSY and CDR2 SAAADI. The CDR3 runs to 16 residues. Reprocessing the 5' RACE reads, TCRdb reports a single entry for every CDR3 protein and omits DNA. Here the sample table reports 150,000 to 180,000 distinct CDR3 sequences. The receptor was isolated from a woman in her forties or fifties in good health. The V call is TRBV10-2, the J call TRBJ2-1. Sequenced sample: blood T cells: a sorted CD56 or NKG2C T cell subset, CD4+ or CD8+ T cells, or bulk PBMC T cells (not recorded which). CDR3 loop: CASSDGWEGPIDEQFF.